Listed below are T cell receptor beta chains from one sample, sequenced in a study of T-cell memory formation after mild COVID-19. MiXCR, applied by TCRdb to the 5' RACE reads, yields one record per CDR3 protein. The table has fewer than 350,000 distinct CDR3 sequences, roughly 15% seen once; the top ten hold about a fifth. Sequencing used PBMCs or a T cell subset sorted from them (not recorded which). All receptors come from a man between 18 and 29 years old who had mild COVID-19 (a few samples of this study predate the infection). Cell type and time point are not known. CDR3s include the opening cysteine and the closing phenylalanine or tryptophan. The order of the fields is D gene, V gene, J gene, clone size, CDR3 DNA, CDR3 protein. D genes are given only for firm matches. Size values are once, few and many counts, or a class for expanded clones, and some rows have none.

D: TRBD1
V: TRBV2
J: TRBJ1-2
size: few
DNA: TGTGCCAGCAGTCTAAGCCGGACAGGGGGCGATGGCTACACCTTC
CDR3: CASSLSRTGGDGYTF

D: .
V: TRBV20-1
J: TRBJ2-2
size: few
DNA: TGCAGTGCTAGAGATTGGACGGTCAACACCGGGGAGCTGTTTTTT
CDR3: CSARDWTVNTGELFF

D: .
V: TRBV10-3
J: TRBJ2-3
size: few
DNA: TGTGCCATCAGCTTCGGGGCTAGAAGCACAGATACGCAGTATTTT
CDR3: CAISFGARSTDTQYF

D: TRBD1
V: TRBV12-3/TRBV12-4
J: TRBJ1-5
size: few
DNA: TGTGCCAGCAGTCCGGAGACAGGGTATCAGCCCCAGCATTTT
CDR3: CASSPETGYQPQHF

D: .
V: TRBV7-3
J: TRBJ1-6
size: .
DNA: TGTGCCAGCAGTCCCGGCAGGGGTGGCTCACCCCTCCACTTT
CDR3: CASSPGRGGSPLHF

D: .
V: TRBV12-3/TRBV12-4
J: TRBJ1-1
size: .
DNA: TGTGCCAGCAGCCCTCAGGGAAGGGATGAAGCTTTCTTT
CDR3: CASSPQGRDEAFF

D: .
V: TRBV2
J: TRBJ2-6
size: .
DNA: TGTGCCAGCAACAGGGACGCATCTGGGGCCAACGTCCTGACTTTC
CDR3: CASNRDASGANVLTF

D: .
V: TRBV11-2
J: TRBJ2-2
size: few
DNA: TGTGCCAGCAGCCCAGCCCGGACAGCCGGGGAGCTGTTTTTT
CDR3: CASSPARTAGELFF

D: TRBD2
V: TRBV20-1
J: TRBJ2-1
size: .
DNA: TGCAGTGCCCCTAAATTTGGGACTAGCGGAAATGAGCAGTTCTTC
CDR3: CSAPKFGTSGNEQFF

D: .
V: TRBV7-6
J: TRBJ2-1
size: .
DNA: TGTGCCAGCAGCACAGCAGCGGAGGGCAATGAGCAGTTCTTC
CDR3: CASSTAAEGNEQFF

D: TRBD2
V: TRBV6-5
J: TRBJ2-1
size: many
DNA: TGTGCCAGCAGACTACTAGCGGGGGGCAGGTCCTACAATGAGCAGTTCTTC
CDR3: CASRLLAGGRSYNEQFF

D: .
V: TRBV6-5
J: TRBJ1-5
size: .
DNA: TGTGCCAGCAGTCAGGGTGGCTATAGCAATCAGCCCCAGCATTTT
CDR3: CASSQGGYSNQPQHF

D: TRBD1
V: TRBV5-1
J: TRBJ2-2
size: .
DNA: TGCGCCAGCAGCTTGTCGGGACAGAGAACCGGGGAGCTGTTTTTT
CDR3: CASSLSGQRTGELFF

D: .
V: TRBV7-2
J: TRBJ2-1
size: once
DNA: TGTGCCAGCAGCTTAGTTCTTCGGGGTGGCAATGAGCAGTTCTTC
CDR3: CASSLVLRGGNEQFF

D: TRBD1
V: TRBV19
J: TRBJ1-1
size: many
DNA: TGTGCCAGTAGTATACTCAGGACAGGGGGCAACACTGAAGCTTTCTTT
CDR3: CASSILRTGGNTEAFF

D: .
V: TRBV11-2
J: TRBJ2-1
size: .
DNA: TGTGCCAGCAGCCCGACGAGGGGGTACAATGAGCAGTTCTTC
CDR3: CASSPTRGYNEQFF

D: .
V: TRBV2
J: TRBJ1-2
size: many
DNA: TGTGCCAGCAGTGATTCGGCTTACTATGGCTACACCTTC
CDR3: CASSDSAYYGYTF

D: TRBD1
V: TRBV4-3
J: TRBJ2-2
size: .
DNA: TGCGCCAGCAGCCACCTGACAGGGCGGACCGGGGAGCTGTTTTTT
CDR3: CASSHLTGRTGELFF

D: TRBD2
V: TRBV29-1
J: TRBJ2-1
size: .
DNA: TGCAGCGCCCGAACGGGACTAGCGGGGACTAGCTCCTACAATGAGCAGTTCTTC
CDR3: CSARTGLAGTSSYNEQFF

D: .
V: TRBV7-2
J: TRBJ2-1
size: .
DNA: TGTGCCAGCAGCTTAGGGGGCTGGAATGAGCAGTTCTTC
CDR3: CASSLGGWNEQFF

D: TRBD2
V: TRBV4-3
J: TRBJ2-1
size: few
DNA: TGCGCCAGCAGCCAATCCTCGGATAGCGGGGCGATTCGCCACAATGAGCAGTTCTTC
CDR3: CASSQSSDSGAIRHNEQFF

D: .
V: TRBV7-2
J: TRBJ2-3
size: few
DNA: TGTGCCAGCAGCTTAGAATCCAGGGACCTCACAGATACGCAGTATTTT
CDR3: CASSLESRDLTDTQYF

D: .
V: TRBV19
J: TRBJ1-5
size: few
DNA: TGTGCCAGTAGCGCGCAGGGGTATAGCAATCAGCCCCAGCATTTT
CDR3: CASSAQGYSNQPQHF

D: .
V: TRBV29-1
J: TRBJ2-3
size: few
DNA: TGCAGCGTTGAACCTGGAAAGGGAGATACGCAGTATTTT
CDR3: CSVEPGKGDTQYF

D: .
V: TRBV7-9
J: TRBJ2-1
size: many
DNA: TGTGCCAGCAGAGAAAATGTAGGGGGGCGTAATGAGCAGTTCTTC
CDR3: CASRENVGGRNEQFF

D: .
V: TRBV6-5
J: TRBJ2-1
size: few
DNA: TGTGCCAGCAGAACGACTAGGAATGAGCAGTTCTTC
CDR3: CASRTTRNEQFF

D: TRBD1
V: TRBV7-8
J: TRBJ1-5
size: few
DNA: TGTGCCAGCAGCTTATACACAGGGGGTCAGCCCCAGCATTTT
CDR3: CASSLYTGGQPQHF

D: .
V: TRBV29-1
J: TRBJ1-1
size: .
DNA: TGCAGCGTTCAGGGGTCCACAAGCGGGAACACTGAAGCTTTCTTT
CDR3: CSVQGSTSGNTEAFF

D: TRBD1
V: TRBV7-3
J: TRBJ2-1
size: .
DNA: TGTGCCAGCAGCAGAGGGGGCGCGTATGAAAATGAGCAGTTCTTC
CDR3: CASSRGGAYENEQFF

D: TRBD2
V: TRBV6-1
J: TRBJ2-3
size: few
DNA: TGTGCCAGCAGTTTAGCGGGGTCCTCCACAGATACGCAGTATTTT
CDR3: CASSLAGSSTDTQYF

D: .
V: TRBV30
J: TRBJ1-2
size: .
DNA: TGTGCCTGGACCCCGTTAGGCTATGGCTACACCTTC
CDR3: CAWTPLGYGYTF

D: TRBD2
V: TRBV11-2
J: TRBJ2-1
size: .
DNA: TGTGCCAGCAGCTTGCATAGCGGGGGGGCCTACAATGAGCAGTTCTTC
CDR3: CASSLHSGGAYNEQFF

D: .
V: TRBV7-6
J: TRBJ2-3
size: few
DNA: TGTGCCAGCAGCTTCTCTGGACGGAGCACAGATACGCAGTATTTT
CDR3: CASSFSGRSTDTQYF

D: TRBD2
V: TRBV7-3
J: TRBJ2-5
size: few
DNA: TGTGCCAGCAGCCAAATTAGCGGGGGGAAGCAAGAGACCCAGTACTTC
CDR3: CASSQISGGKQETQYF

D: .
V: TRBV12-3/TRBV12-4
J: TRBJ1-2
size: many
DNA: TGTGCCAGCAGTTGGAGTCTAAACTATGGCTACACCTTC
CDR3: CASSWSLNYGYTF

D: TRBD2
V: TRBV2
J: TRBJ2-5
size: few
DNA: TGTGCCAGCAGTGACTCGGGGGGGACCCAGTACTTC
CDR3: CASSDSGGTQYF

D: TRBD1
V: TRBV15
J: TRBJ2-6
size: .
DNA: TGTGCCACCAGCAGACCCACCCGGGGACAGGGCCACTCTGGGGCCAACGTCCTGACTTTC
CDR3: CATSRPTRGQGHSGANVLTF

D: .
V: TRBV6-5
J: TRBJ1-1
size: .
DNA: TGTGCCAGCAACCGGCTGGAGGGGCTGTCTGAAGCTTTCTTT
CDR3: CASNRLEGLSEAFF

D: .
V: TRBV7-6
J: TRBJ2-1
size: few
DNA: TGTGCCAGCAGCTTAGGGCTAGCACAGGAGCAGTTCTTC
CDR3: CASSLGLAQEQFF